This T cell receptor beta chain was profiled in a study of blood T cells in healthy people across ages. Next came a second PCR, run for roughly 6 to 11 cycles, which used a sample-barcoded 5' primer along with a J-beta primer mix. TCRdb re-derived calls from the 5' RACE reads in MiXCR, one entry per CDR3 protein. Seen here are about 670,000 distinct CDR3 sequences, approximately 40% observed once, and the top ten hold 25% to 35%. To note about this clonotype: What it binds is unknown.

V dropped 6 bases and J dropped 5 bases, with 22 bases sitting between them. The CDR3 is 16 amino acids. Germline lookup yields CDR1 MNHNY and CDR2 SVGAGI (reference sequence). Study-level findings and limits: More naive CD4+ cells and higher diversity marked long-lived donors relative to aged donors.

This TCR came from a man older than 75 in good health. Sequences were obtained from blood. The chain recombines TRBV6-6 with TRBJ1-1, with D tentatively TRBD1 (5 bases). The CDR3 DNA reads as TGTGCCAGCAGAATATCTCTTAGCGGGGGGGAAACTGAAGCTTTCTTT. The encoded protein is CASRISLSGGETEAFF.